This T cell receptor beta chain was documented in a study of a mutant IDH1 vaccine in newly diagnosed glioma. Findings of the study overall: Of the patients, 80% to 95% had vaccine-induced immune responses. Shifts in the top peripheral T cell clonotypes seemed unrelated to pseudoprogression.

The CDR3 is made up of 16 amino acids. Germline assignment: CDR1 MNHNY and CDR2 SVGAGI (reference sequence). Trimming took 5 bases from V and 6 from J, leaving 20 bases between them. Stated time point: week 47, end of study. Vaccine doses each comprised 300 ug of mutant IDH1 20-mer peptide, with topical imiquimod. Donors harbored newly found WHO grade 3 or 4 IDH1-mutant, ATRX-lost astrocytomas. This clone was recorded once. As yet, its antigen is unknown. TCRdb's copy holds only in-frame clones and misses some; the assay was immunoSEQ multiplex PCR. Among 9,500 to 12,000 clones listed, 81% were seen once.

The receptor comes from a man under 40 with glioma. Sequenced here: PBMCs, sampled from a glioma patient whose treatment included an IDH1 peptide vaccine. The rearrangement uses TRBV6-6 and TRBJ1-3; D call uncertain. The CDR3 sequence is CASSRTSGPPQNTIYF. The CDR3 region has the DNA TGTGCCAGCAGTCGGACCAGCGGTCCCCCGCAAAACACCATATATTTT.